The clone carrying this T cell receptor beta chain occurred many times. This entry comes from a study of patients and donors after allogeneic stem cell transplantation. TCRdb re-called the RT-PCR reads through MiXCR, storing one row per CDR3 protein. Here the sample spans tens of thousands of distinct CDR3 sequences, 5% being singletons. V was pared by 5 bases and J by 3 bases, with 7 bases of the junction left unmatched. The CDR3 has 15 residues. The rearrangement uses TRBV12-3 or TRBV12-4 and TRBJ2-3, with 8 bases identical to TRBD1. The origin of this receptor is a human donor who was either an allogeneic HSCT recipient or a stem cell or donor lymphocyte infusion donor (not recorded which). It is not recorded whose cells these are; they may come from a transplant donor. Sequences were obtained from blood, either unsorted or a sorted T cell fraction (not recorded which). The chain's CDR3 is CASSPAQGATDTQYF. The CDR3 DNA follows: TGTGCCAGCAGTCCGGCCCAGGGGGCGACAGATACGCAGTATTTT.